Below, 10 T cell receptor beta chains from the same sample are listed, as sequenced in a study of identical twins. Each CDR3 protein is one row after TCRdb ran MiXCR on the 5' RACE reads. This table has hundreds of thousands of distinct CDR3 sequences, 8.6% appearing once. These data were also reused for a study on yellow fever vaccine responses in identical twins.

Sequencing was carried out using PBMCs. The receptor source for this set is a woman between 18 and 29 years old in good health.

This rearrangement joins TRBV10-3 to TRBJ1-5; no firm D call. V lost 10 bases to trimming and J lost 0 bases, with 19 bases between them. The germline V gene has CDR1 ENHRY and CDR2 SYGVKD. CDR3 length equals 16 residues. CDR3 loop: CATMDSPQDSNQPQHF. CDR3 coding DNA: TGTGCCACCATGGATTCGCCCCAGGATAGCAATCAGCCCCAGCATTTT.

This clonotype came up a few times. The rearrangement joins TRBV6-2 or TRBV6-3 to TRBJ2-3, with a weak D call TRBD1 (5 bases). Germline V gene sequence: CDR1 MNHEY, CDR2 SVGEGT. With 1 base removed from V and 5 bases from J, the gap between germline ends came to 13 bases. The CDR3 length is 15 residues. This CDR3 is CASSYFARVEDTQYF. CDR3 coding DNA: TGTGCCAGCAGTTACTTTGCCAGGGTAGAAGATACGCAGTATTTT.

This clonotype has a handful of counts. This chain joins TRBV15 and TRBJ2-1; 12 bases line up with TRBD2. The V gene's germline CDR1 is LNHNV and CDR2 YYDKDF (reference sequence). The CDR3 totals 21 residues. V shed 0 bases and J 1 base; nucleotides not matched to a gene: 13. The CDR3 DNA sequence: TGTGCCACCAGCAGAGACGCGGACAGAGACGGACTAGCGGGGTCCTACAATGAGCAGTTCTTC. Its translation: CATSRDADRDGLAGSYNEQFF.

A few counts support this clonotype. V is TRBV4-3 and J is TRBJ2-2, with TRBD2 matching 8 bases. The CDR3 extends over 18 amino acids. The germline gives CDR1 LGHNA, CDR2 YSLEER. V dropped 4 bases and J dropped 5; count of bases not matched to a gene: 15. DNA for the CDR3: TGCGCCAGCAGCCTCCTCGGTAGCGGGACGGTAGAGACCGGGGAGCTGTTTTTT. Translation gives CASSLLGSGTVETGELFF.

This clonotype was counted at least ten times. The chain has TRBV6-2 or TRBV6-3 and TRBJ2-1; weak D call: TRBD1 (5 bases). With 7 bases removed from V and 8 bases from J, the gap between germline ends came to 9 bases. CDR3 size: 11 residues. Germline-derived CDR1 and CDR2 are MNHEY and SVGEGT. CDR3 region: CASTRGYEQFF. The CDR3 bases are TGTGCCAGCACAAGGGGTTATGAGCAGTTCTTC.

The DNA for the CDR3 is TGTGCCAGCACTTCCCGGACACTCCCGGGGAGAAACACCGGGGAGCTGTTTTTT. Amino acids: CASTSRTLPGRNTGELFF. The gene calls are TRBV12-3 or TRBV12-4 and TRBJ2-2, with D perhaps being TRBD1 or TRBD2 (5 bases each). The CDR3 is 18 amino acids. Trimming left V 7 bases short and J 2 bases short, with 23 bases between.

Of note for this clonotype: This may stem from a read error, because a much larger clone lies one nucleotide away. The CDR3 here is CASSSADTYEQYF. In DNA form, the CDR3 reads TGTGCCAGCAGCTCCGCAGACACCTACGAGCAGTACTTC. The chain joins TRBV3-1 to TRBJ2-7; D is uncertain. The CDR3 loop spans 13 amino acids. CDR1 is LGHDT, CDR2 YNNKEL, per germline (reference sequence). Trimming stripped 5 bases from V and 2 bases from J, with 10 bases between.

The chain couples TRBV5-1 to TRBJ2-1; TRBD2 agrees at 8 bases. The CDR3 loop spans 15 amino acids. V lost 6 bases and J lost 9; bases outside the gene matches: 14. The germline V gene has CDR1 SGHRS and CDR2 YFSETQ. In DNA form, the CDR3 reads TGCGCCAGCACAAACGGGGGGGCGTTGTTTACTGAGCAGTTCTTC. Translating gives CASTNGGALFTEQFF. Complete variable domain (other parts from reference TRBV5-1 and TRBJ2-1): KAGVTQTPRYLIKTRGQQVTLSCSPISGHRSVSWYQQTPGQGLQFLFEYFSETQRNKGNFPGRFSGRQFSNSRSEMNVSTLELGDSALYLCASTNGGALFTEQFFGPGTRLTVL.

A few counts support this clonotype. This chain connects TRBV7-6 to TRBJ2-5; D call uncertain. Looked up from germline, CDR1 is SGHVS and CDR2 is FNYEAQ. This CDR3 is built from 13 residues. Deletions cut 0 bases from V and 5 bases from J, with 7 bases between. This CDR3 reads CASSLANRETQYF. Here the CDR3 DNA reads TGTGCCAGCAGCTTAGCGAATCGGGAGACCCAGTACTTC.

This clonotype was seen repeatedly, ten times or more. The chain is built from TRBV6-5 and TRBJ2-7; TRBD2 matches 7 bases. Germline V lookup: CDR1 MNHEY, CDR2 SVGAGI. CDR3 length equals 14 residues. V was clipped by 2 bases and J by 6 bases; unmatched bases: 7. For the CDR3, the DNA is TGTGCCAGCAGTTACGTGGGGGGGAGTCTCGAGCAGTACTTC. Translation: CASSYVGGSLEQYF.